The 31 T cell receptor beta chains presented below share a single source sample, sequenced in a study of T-cell memory formation after mild COVID-19. TCRdb re-called the 5' RACE reads with MiXCR, one entry per CDR3 protein. The table records roughly 52,000 distinct CDR3 sequences, approximately 9.5% of them present only once. The source material was PBMCs or a T cell subset sorted from them (not recorded which). The source of these receptors is a man aged 18-30 years who had mild COVID-19 (a few samples of this study predate the infection). Cell type and time point are not known.

This clonotype was counted at least ten times. V and J are TRBV20-1 and TRBJ2-3; 11 bases align to TRBD2. Germline CDR1 is DFQATT and CDR2 is SNEGSKA (reference sequence). The trim removed 2 bases at V and 0 bases at J, leaving 13 bases unmatched. The CDR3 length is 19 residues. For the CDR3, the DNA is TGCAGTGCTAGACCGCCACCCGGCGGGACTAGCGGTAGCACAGATACGCAGTATTTT. Its translation: CSARPPPGGTSGSTDTQYF.

This clonotype appeared a few times. The rearrangement uses TRBV5-1 and TRBJ1-1; the D is unclear. The germline V and J ends were trimmed by 0 bases and 4 bases, with 10 bases remaining between them. CDR3 size: 14 residues. Per germline, CDR1 SGHRS and CDR2 YFSETQ. The CDR3, as DNA: TGCGCCAGCAGCTTGGACGATTGGGGCACTGAAGCTTTCTTT. Its translation: CASSLDDWGTEAFF.

This clonotype was detected ten times or more. DNA of the CDR3: TGCGCCAGCAGCCAAGACTTACCTGGAGGGGGCACAGATACGCAGTATTTT. It yields the protein CASSQDLPGGGTDTQYF. The gene calls are TRBV4-3 and TRBJ2-3; possible D gene TRBD2, 6 bases. Germline V gene sequence: CDR1 LGHNA, CDR2 YSLEER. This CDR3 has 17 amino acids. The V end lost 0 bases, the J end lost 1 base, and 14 bases lay between the germline ends.

The chain carries TRBV2 and TRBJ2-1, with 8 bases matching TRBD2. This CDR3 has 16 residues. Germline-derived CDR1 and CDR2 are SNHLY and FYNNEI. The ends lost 2 bases at V and 4 bases at J; junction bases unmatched: 7. The CDR3 protein is CASSESWASGYNEQFF. CDR3 sequence (DNA): TGTGCCAGCAGTGAATCTTGGGCTAGCGGGTACAATGAGCAGTTCTTC. Supplemented by reference TRBV2 and TRBJ2-1, the full variable domain reads EPEVTQTPSHQVTQMGQEVILRCVPISNHLYFYWYRQILGQKVEFLVSFYNNEISEKSEIFDDQFSVERPDGSNFTLKIRSTKLEDSAMYFCASSESWASGYNEQFFGPGTRLTVL.

The CDR3 DNA is TGTGCCAGCAGCCCGCCGGGACAGGATAACTATGGCTACACCTTC. Protein: CASSPPGQDNYGYTF. The chain is built from TRBV7-2 and TRBJ1-2, with 8 bases identical to TRBD1. CDR3 length: 15 amino acids. CDR1 is SGHTA, CDR2 FQGNSA, per germline. With 5 bases clipped from V and 1 base from J, the junction kept 6 bases outside the gene matches. Drawing the rest from reference TRBV7-2 and TRBJ1-2, the complete variable domain is GAGVSQSPSNKVTEKGKDVELRCDPISGHTALYWYRQSLGQGLEFLIYFQGNSAPDKSGLPSDRFSAERTGGSVSTLTIQRTQQEDSAVYLCASSPPGQDNYGYTFGSGTRLTVV.

The V gene is TRBV9, the J gene TRBJ1-2; 7 bases match TRBD1. CDR3 length equals 15 residues. Germline assignment: CDR1 SGDLS and CDR2 YYNGEE. Losses at the gene ends were 0 bases for V and 4 bases for J; bases not matched to a gene: 6. The CDR3 DNA reads TGTGCCAGCAGCGTAGAGACAGGGAGAGGCTATGGCTACACCTTC. Encoded protein: CASSVETGRGYGYTF.

In this sample, this clonotype turned up many times. This CDR3 reads CASSQDESGTYNEQFF. In nucleotides, the CDR3 is TGCGCCAGCAGCCAAGACGAGAGCGGGACCTACAATGAGCAGTTCTTC. The V call is TRBV4-1, the J call TRBJ2-1; the match to TRBD2 covers 7 bases. The CDR3 is made up of 16 amino acids. The germline V gene has CDR1 MGHRA and CDR2 YSYEKL. Losses at the gene ends were 0 bases for V and 2 bases for J; bases not matched to a gene: 4.

This clonotype was recorded a few times. The chain uses TRBV6-6 and TRBJ1-1, with 8 bases lining up with TRBD1. The CDR3 length is 13 residues. The V gene's germline CDR1 is MNHNY and CDR2 SVGAGI (reference sequence). With 6 bases clipped from V and 7 bases from J, the junction kept 7 bases outside the gene matches. The CDR3: CASSSQGAGEAFF. Here the CDR3 DNA reads TGTGCCAGCAGCTCCCAGGGGGCCGGTGAAGCTTTCTTT.

This clonotype was recorded a few times. The chain uses TRBV5-1 and TRBJ1-1; a possible D gene is TRBD1 (5 bases). V gave up 10 bases and J gave up 2 bases, with 18 bases separating them. Germline V gene sequence: CDR1 SGHRS, CDR2 YFSETQ. The CDR3 length is 14 residues. The CDR3 DNA reads as TGCGCCTCGAGGGGACCGGGACGTAACACTGAAGCTTTCTTT. Translation: CASRGPGRNTEAFF.

V is TRBV29-1 and J is TRBJ1-3; D call uncertain. The ends were cut back, 7 bases at V and 0 bases at J, with 13 bases in the middle. This CDR3 contains 14 residues. Germline V gene lookup returns CDR1 SQVTM and CDR2 ANQGSEA. The CDR3 DNA follows: TGCAGCGCCTTGGACCCTAACTCTGGAAACACCATATATTTT. Amino acids: CSALDPNSGNTIYF.

This clonotype appeared many times. The V call is TRBV7-2, the J call TRBJ2-1; 8 bases align to TRBD1. Losses at the gene ends were 5 bases for V and 9 bases for J; bases not matched to a gene: 9. Germline lookup yields CDR1 SGHTA and CDR2 FQGNSA. This CDR3 has 14 residues. CDR3 nucleotides: TGTGCCAGCAGCCCACGACAGGGGCTGGCTGAGCAGTTCTTC. Its protein is CASSPRQGLAEQFF. Combining the CDR3 with reference TRBV7-2 and TRBJ2-1 gives the whole variable domain GAGVSQSPSNKVTEKGKDVELRCDPISGHTALYWYRQSLGQGLEFLIYFQGNSAPDKSGLPSDRFSAERTGGSVSTLTIQRTQQEDSAVYLCASSPRQGLAEQFFGPGTRLTVL.

The J gene is TRBJ1-1, the V gene TRBV29-1, with D perhaps matching TRBD1 (5 bases). Trimming left V 4 bases short and J 4 bases short, with 10 bases between. This CDR3 is built from 12 residues. In germline, CDR1 is SQVTM, CDR2 ANQGSEA. CDR3 loop: CSVVVRGTEAFF. The DNA of the CDR3 is TGCAGCGTTGTCGTGAGGGGCACTGAAGCTTTCTTT.

This CDR3 reads CATLLGGSGETQYF. Written as DNA, the CDR3 is TGTGCCACCTTGCTGGGAGGGTCTGGGGAGACCCAGTACTTC. The rearrangement joins TRBV12-3 or TRBV12-4 to TRBJ2-5; 7 bases map to TRBD2. This CDR3 comprises 14 residues. V gave up 10 bases and J gave up 5 bases; unmatched junction bases: 13.

The chain couples TRBV2 to TRBJ1-1, with unresolved D. This CDR3 has 14 residues. The germline gives CDR1 SNHLY, CDR2 FYNNEI. V was cut by 2 bases and J by 10 bases, with 17 bases left in between. The CDR3 is CASSESGPALGAFF. The CDR3 DNA sequence: TGTGCCAGCAGTGAATCCGGGCCAGCCTTGGGAGCTTTCTTT.

CDR3 protein: CASSDGGSSGANVLTF. The CDR3 DNA is TGTGCCAGCAGCGACGGAGGTAGCTCTGGGGCCAACGTCCTGACTTTC. The chain joins TRBV7-6 to TRBJ2-6, with a tentative D call TRBD2 (5 bases). Trimming pared 5 bases from V and 0 bases from J, leaving 11 bases between. CDR1 SGHVS and CDR2 FNYEAQ come from the germline V gene. The CDR3 spans 16 residues.

The chain is built from TRBV7-9 and TRBJ2-5; D gene unclear. Germline lookup yields CDR1 SEHNR and CDR2 FQNEAQ (reference sequence). This CDR3 has 14 amino acids. The ends were cut back, 5 bases at V and 5 bases at J, with 15 bases in the middle. The CDR3 nucleotides read TGTGCCAGCAGCGAAACAGTCAACTCGGAGACCCAGTACTTC. It encodes CASSETVNSETQYF.

V usage is TRBV3-1 and J usage is TRBJ2-3; no firm D call. CDR1 is LGHDT and CDR2 is YNNKEL in the germline V gene (reference sequence). The CDR3 is 12 residues long. Trimming took 4 bases from V and 6 from J, leaving 8 bases between them. The CDR3 region is CASSPSGDTQYF. CDR3 DNA: TGTGCCAGCAGCCCAAGTGGGGATACGCAGTATTTT.

This clonotype has more than one count but fewer than ten. The V and J genes are TRBV28 and TRBJ2-1, with D uncertain. Germline V lookup: CDR1 MDHEN, CDR2 SYDVKM. V was shortened by 5 bases and J by 0 bases, with 2 bases between the two germline ends. The CDR3 is 12 amino acids. This CDR3 reads CASSPSYNEQFF. The CDR3 nucleotides read TGTGCCAGCAGTCCCTCCTACAATGAGCAGTTCTTC.

There are a few counts of this clonotype. The CDR3 spells CASSPRLRYNSPLHF. The CDR3 DNA reads TGTGCCAGCAGCCCCCGCCTCAGATATAATTCACCCCTCCACTTT. V gene TRBV11-2 combines with J gene TRBJ1-6; no clear D gene. The CDR3 consists of 15 residues. Trimming pared 5 bases from V and 4 bases from J, leaving 12 bases between. Germline V gives CDR1 SGHAT, CDR2 FQNNGV.

This clonotype was observed a handful of times. V usage is TRBV20-1 and J usage is TRBJ1-4; D perhaps matches TRBD1 (5 bases). The CDR3 contains 14 residues. Germline CDR1 and CDR2: DFQATT and SNEGSKA (reference sequence). The ends were cut back, 5 bases at V and 5 bases at J, with 15 bases in the middle. CDR3 DNA: TGCAGTGCTCGGAGCGGGGGTTGGAATGAAAAACTGTTTTTT. Its translation: CSARSGGWNEKLFF.

A few counts support this clonotype. The rearrangement links TRBV4-3 to TRBJ1-2, with D possibly TRBD1 on 6 matching bases. Looked up from germline, CDR1 is LGHNA and CDR2 is YSLEER. The germline V and J ends were trimmed by 0 bases and 4 bases, with 18 bases remaining between them. The CDR3 sequence is 17 residues long. In nucleotides, the CDR3 is TGCGCCAGCAGCCAAGAAAGGGTGGGGCAGGGGCCCTATGGCTACACCTTC. It is translated as CASSQERVGQGPYGYTF.

This clonotype was seen more than once but under ten times. The rearrangement uses TRBV5-4 and TRBJ2-5; 8 nucleotides align to TRBD2. CDR3 length: 15 residues. Unmatched junction bases numbered 4, after V lost 1 base and J lost 2 bases. Germline loops: CDR1 SGHNT, CDR2 YYREEE (reference sequence). CDR3 in DNA: TGTGCCAGCAGCTTGATGGTAGCGGGACAAGAGACCCAGTACTTC. Its protein product is CASSLMVAGQETQYF.

The chain couples TRBV24-1 to TRBJ2-3, with 10 bases that match TRBD2. Trimming cost V 3 bases and J 0 bases; bases outside gene matches: 2. The CDR3 runs to 16 residues. Looked up from germline, CDR1 is KGHDR and CDR2 is SFDVKD. The CDR3 spells CATSDSGGASTDTQYF. CDR3 DNA: TGTGCCACCAGTGATAGCGGGGGGGCTAGCACAGATACGCAGTATTTT.

Only a few counts were recorded for this clonotype. The gene calls are TRBV27 and TRBJ2-1; D is unresolved. CDR1 and CDR2 from the germline V gene are MNHEY and SMNVEV (reference sequence). Deletions cut 7 bases from V and 0 bases from J, with 10 bases between. This CDR3 has 14 amino acids. CDR3 coding DNA: TGTGCCAGCAAGGGCGGAGACTCCTACAATGAGCAGTTCTTC. Translated: CASKGGDSYNEQFF.

This clonotype was recorded a few times. This rearrangement joins TRBV7-9 to TRBJ2-1; TRBD2 is a possible D gene (6 bases). The germline gives CDR1 SEHNR, CDR2 FQNEAQ (reference sequence). This CDR3 has 17 amino acids. V dropped 5 bases and J dropped 2 bases, with 19 bases sitting between them. The CDR3 spells CASSHTTGTVAYNEQFF. In nucleotides, the CDR3 is TGTGCCAGCAGCCACACAACCGGGACTGTCGCCTACAATGAGCAGTTCTTC.

This clonotype was detected ten times or more. The chain employs TRBV12-3 or TRBV12-4 and TRBJ2-3; D gene unclear. Trimming removed 3 bases at V and 5 bases at J, with 3 bases between. This CDR3 region has 11 residues. CDR3 in amino acids: CASSFGDTQYF. The CDR3, as DNA: TGTGCCAGCAGTTTTGGAGATACGCAGTATTTT.

This clonotype was detected only a few times. The chain carries TRBV9 and TRBJ2-5; D may be TRBD2 (6 bases). CDR1 SGDLS and CDR2 YYNGEE come from the germline V gene. Trimming removed 3 bases at V and 0 bases at J, with 15 bases between. The CDR3 is 16 residues long. CDR3 bases: TGTGCCAGCAGCGGTGCGGGGCCCACGTACCAAGAGACCCAGTACTTC. Protein product: CASSGAGPTYQETQYF.

This clonotype was seen more than once but under ten times. DNA for the CDR3: TGTGCCAGCAGCGTAGCCGGGGGGCCGTCTGGGCAAGAGACCCAGTACTTC. Translating it yields CASSVAGGPSGQETQYF. V gene TRBV9 combines with J gene TRBJ2-5, with a tentative D call TRBD2 (7 bases). The CDR3 is 17 residues long. CDR1 is SGDLS, CDR2 YYNGEE, per germline. V was pared by 0 bases and J by 2 bases, with 17 bases between.

V and J are TRBV28 and TRBJ2-2; D not resolved. CDR1 MDHEN and CDR2 SYDVKM come from the germline V gene. The CDR3 loop spans 14 amino acids. Trimming took 6 bases from V and 9 from J, leaving 17 bases between them. Here the CDR3 reads CASSFSDIFRELFF. The CDR3 coding sequence is TGTGCCAGCAGCTTCAGCGACATCTTCCGGGAGCTGTTTTTT.

This clonotype was seen only a few times. The CDR3 DNA reads as TGCGCCAGCAGCTCCGAGGGCCGCACAGATACGCAGTATTTT. Protein product: CASSSEGRTDTQYF. This chain connects TRBV5-1 to TRBJ2-3, with a possible D match to TRBD2 (5 bases). CDR1 and CDR2 from the germline V gene are SGHRS and YFSETQ. Trimming removed 3 bases from V and 1 base from J, with 9 bases in between. The CDR3 covers 14 residues.

This clonotype was observed a handful of times. The rearrangement joins TRBV5-1 to TRBJ1-1; weak D call: TRBD1 (5 bases). CDR3 length: 15 amino acids. From germline, CDR1 is SGHRS and CDR2 YFSETQ. Trimming pared 4 bases from V and 0 bases from J, leaving 13 bases between. The CDR3 DNA sequence: TGCGCCAGCAGCCCGGGGCTTGGGGTGAACACTGAAGCTTTCTTT. It codes for CASSPGLGVNTEAFF.